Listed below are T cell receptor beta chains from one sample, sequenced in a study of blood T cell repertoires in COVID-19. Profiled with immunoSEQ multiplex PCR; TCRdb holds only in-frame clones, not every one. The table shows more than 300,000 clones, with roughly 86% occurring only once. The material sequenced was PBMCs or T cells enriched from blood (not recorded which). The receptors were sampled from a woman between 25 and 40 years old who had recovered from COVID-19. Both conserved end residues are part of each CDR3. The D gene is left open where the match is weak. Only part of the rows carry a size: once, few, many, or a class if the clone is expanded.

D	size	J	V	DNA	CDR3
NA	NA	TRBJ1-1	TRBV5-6	TGTGCCAGCAGCCGGCGGAGGGACACTGAAGCTTTCTTT	CASSRRRDTEAFF
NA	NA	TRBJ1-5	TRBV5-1	TGCGCCAGCAGCTTATCAAATCAGCCCCAGCATTTT	CASSLSNQPQHF
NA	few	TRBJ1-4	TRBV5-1	TGCGCCAGCAGCCCGGTTCAGGGTTCAACTAATGAAAAACTGTTTTTT	CASSPVQGSTNEKLFF
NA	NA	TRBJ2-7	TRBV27	TGTGCCAGCAGTCAGTGGTACGGAAAGCAGGGTAACGAGCAGTACTTC	CASSQWYGKQGNEQYF
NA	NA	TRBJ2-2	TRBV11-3	TGTGCCAGTCGGCAGGGTGCCGGGGAGCTGTTTTTT	CASRQGAGELFF
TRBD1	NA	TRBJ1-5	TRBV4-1	TGCGCCAGCAGCCACGGGAGGGGACAGGGTAATCAGCCCCAGCATTTT	CASSHGRGQGNQPQHF
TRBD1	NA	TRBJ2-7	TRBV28	TGTGCCAGCATCGCGGACAGGGTTTTATACGAGCAGTACTTC	CASIADRVLYEQYF
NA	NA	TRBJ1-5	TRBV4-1	TGCGCCAGCAGCCAAGTAGTTGTGAATCAGCCCCAGCATTTT	CASSQVVVNQPQHF
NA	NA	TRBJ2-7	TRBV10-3	TGTGCCATTGGTAGGCAGGCCACCTACGAGCAGTACTTC	CAIGRQATYEQYF
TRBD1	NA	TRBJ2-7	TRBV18	TGTGCCAGCTCACCACCCGGGACAGGGAGAGGGTACGAGCAGTACTTC	CASSPPGTGRGYEQYF
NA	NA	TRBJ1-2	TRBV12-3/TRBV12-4	TGTGCCAGCAGCCAGACACCAAACTATGGCTACACCTTC	CASSQTPNYGYTF
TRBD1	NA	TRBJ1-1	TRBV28	TGTGCCAGCAGCGGTCCCGGGACAGGGGTCAAAGCTTTCTTT	CASSGPGTGVKAFF
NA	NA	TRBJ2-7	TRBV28	TGTGCCAGCAGCCCCCAGGGGTCCTACGAGCAGTACTTC	CASSPQGSYEQYF
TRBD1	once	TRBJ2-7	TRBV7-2	TGTGCCAGCAGCTCTGGACAGGGATCGAGGAACGAGCAGTACTTC	CASSSGQGSRNEQYF
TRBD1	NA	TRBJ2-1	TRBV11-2	TGTGCCAGCAGCTTAGTGCCCATACAGGGGGTGACGGACAATGAGCAGTTCTTC	CASSLVPIQGVTDNEQFF
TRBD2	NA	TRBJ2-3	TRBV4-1	TGCGCCAGCAGCCAAGAACTAGCGGGAGTTGCTGATACGCAGTATTTT	CASSQELAGVADTQYF
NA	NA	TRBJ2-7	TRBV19	TGTGCCAGTAGTAATGGGCAGGGGGGCTACGAGCAGTACTTC	CASSNGQGGYEQYF
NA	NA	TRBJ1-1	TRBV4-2	TGTGCCAGCACCCGGTTGGTTTTCGTCGGTGAAGCTTTCTTT	CASTRLVFVGEAFF
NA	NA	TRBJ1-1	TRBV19	TGTGCCAGTAGTTCCAGCGCGGAAGCTTTCTTT	CASSSSAEAFF
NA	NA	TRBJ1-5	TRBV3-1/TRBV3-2	TGTGCCAGCAGCCAAAAGGTTGTGGACAACAGCAATCAGCCCCAGCATTTT	CASSQKVVDNSNQPQHF
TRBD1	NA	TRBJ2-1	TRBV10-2	TGCGCCAGCAGGGCCCGGACAGGGTGGGCTGAGCAGTTCTTC	CASRARTGWAEQFF
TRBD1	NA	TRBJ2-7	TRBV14	TGTGCCAGCAGCCAGGACAGGGGGAACGAGCAGTACTTC	CASSQDRGNEQYF
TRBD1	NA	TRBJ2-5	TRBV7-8	TGTGCCAGCAGCTTAGCTACAGGGGTGGAGACCCAGTACTTC	CASSLATGVETQYF
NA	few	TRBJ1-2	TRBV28	TGTGCCAGCAGAAGTCAAGGCGAGGTCTTGGGCTACACCTTC	CASRSQGEVLGYTF
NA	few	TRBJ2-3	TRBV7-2	TGTGCCAGCAGCTTAGTACGCGATGTAGCGGTGGGTGGTCCGCAGTATTTT	CASSLVRDVAVGGPQYF
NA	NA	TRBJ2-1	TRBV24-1	TGTGCCACCAGTGATTCAACGACACCGAATGAGCAGTTCTTC	CATSDSTTPNEQFF
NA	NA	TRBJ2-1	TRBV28	TGTGCCAGCAGTTTATGGACAGGCTCCTACAATGAGCAGTTCTTC	CASSLWTGSYNEQFF
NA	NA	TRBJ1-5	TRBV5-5	TGTGCCAGCAGCTTTATGGGGGCCGGCGGCAATCAGCCCCAGCATTTT	CASSFMGAGGNQPQHF
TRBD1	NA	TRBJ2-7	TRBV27	TGTGCCAGCAGTTTAGGGGACAGGGGATACGAGCAGTACTTC	CASSLGDRGYEQYF
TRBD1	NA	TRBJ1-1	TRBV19	TGTGCCAGTAGTATAGATTGGACAGGGCCCACTGAAGCTTTCTTT	CASSIDWTGPTEAFF
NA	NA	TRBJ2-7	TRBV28	TGTGCCAGCAGTTGGGACACCAGGGAGCAGTACTTC	CASSWDTREQYF
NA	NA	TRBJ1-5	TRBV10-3	TGTGCCATCAGTGAGAGAGAAGGGAGAGGCCAGCCCCAGCATTTT	CAISEREGRGQPQHF
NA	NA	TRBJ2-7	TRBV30	TGTGCCTGGAGTCCGGACATCTACGAGCAGTACTTC	CAWSPDIYEQYF
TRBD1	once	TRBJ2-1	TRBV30	TGTGCCTGGAGCTCCGGGACAGGCAACAATGAGCAGTTCTTC	CAWSSGTGNNEQFF
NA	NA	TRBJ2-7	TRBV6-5	TGTGCCAGCAAGGTCCAGCCAGGGGCGTCGGTCGAGCAGTACTTC	CASKVQPGASVEQYF
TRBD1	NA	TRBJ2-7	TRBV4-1	TGCGCCAGCAGCCCCTCGGGGCAGGGGGCCTCCTACGAGCAGTACTTC	CASSPSGQGASYEQYF
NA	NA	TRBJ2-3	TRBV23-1	TGCGCCAAAACTGGGAGACTCAGCACAGATACGCAGTATTTT	CAKTGRLSTDTQYF
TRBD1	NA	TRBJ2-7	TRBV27	TGTGCCAGCAGTTTATTCGACAGGGCCCACGAGCAGTACTTC	CASSLFDRAHEQYF
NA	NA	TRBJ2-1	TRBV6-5	TGTGCCAGCAGTCTACAGGGAGCAGGTGAGCAGTTCTTC	CASSLQGAGEQFF
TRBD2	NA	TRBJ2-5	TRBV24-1	TGTGCCACCAGTGAGGGGGGGGCGGGAGGAGAGACCCAGTACTTC	CATSEGGAGGETQYF
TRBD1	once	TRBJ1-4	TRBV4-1	TGCGCCAGCAGCCAATTGTACAGGGGGCGCGGAAAACTGTTTTTT	CASSQLYRGRGKLFF
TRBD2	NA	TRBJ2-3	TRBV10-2	TGCGCCATTTCTCAGGGGACTAGTTCAACAGATACGCAGTATTTT	CAISQGTSSTDTQYF
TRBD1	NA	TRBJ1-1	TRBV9	TGTGCCAGCAGCGTAGCGTCAGGGGGCTATGACACTGAAGCTTTCTTT	CASSVASGGYDTEAFF
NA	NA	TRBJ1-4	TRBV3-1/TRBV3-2	TGTGCCAGCAGCCAAGATCGGAGGGTTCGGGGCGAAAAACTGTTTTTT	CASSQDRRVRGEKLFF
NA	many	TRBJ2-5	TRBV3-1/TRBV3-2	TGTGCCAGCAGCCAAGATTTAGCTTCAATAGAGACCCAGTACTTC	CASSQDLASIETQYF
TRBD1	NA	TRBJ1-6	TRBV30	TGTGCCTGGAATTTCGGGACAGGGTATTATTCACCCCTCCACTTT	CAWNFGTGYYSPLHF
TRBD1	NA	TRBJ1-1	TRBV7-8	TGTGCCAGCAGTTTTTTCAGGGGGCTGAACACTGAAGCTTTCTTT	CASSFFRGLNTEAFF
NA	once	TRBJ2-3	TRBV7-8	TGTGCCAGCAGCTTAGGAGGGTTGGCAGATACGCAGTATTTT	CASSLGGLADTQYF